The 20 T cell receptor beta chains presented below share a single source sample, sequenced in a study of OX40 agonist ivuxolimab in advanced cancers. Generated by immunoSEQ multiplex PCR, the TCRdb table keeps only in-frame clones and is missing some. The sample lists several thousand clones; about 94% were seen once. The sequenced sample was CD4+ or CD8+ T cells sorted from blood, obtained in a trial of the OX40 agonist ivuxolimab. Receptors were obtained from an adult with an advanced solid tumor such as melanoma, head and neck, liver or kidney cancer.

In its sample, this clone was seen once. This chain links TRBV25-1 with TRBJ2-2, with TRBD1 matching over 12 bases. J was trimmed by 6 bases and V by 3 bases; bases with no gene match: 5. Germline CDR1 is MGHDK and CDR2 is SYGVNS. CDR3 length equals 16 residues. This CDR3 reads CASSDGTGGAPGELFF. CDR3 DNA: TGTGCCAGCAGTGACGGGACAGGGGGCGCCCCCGGGGAGCTGTTTTTT.

This clone showed up just a few times. The chain combines TRBV19 with TRBJ1-5; TRBD1 aligns across 7 bases. The CDR3 runs to 15 residues. Trimming cost V 7 bases and J 4 bases; bases outside gene matches: 10. Looked up from germline, CDR1 is LNHDA and CDR2 is SQIVND (reference sequence). CDR3 protein: CASKKGQPVNQPQHF. DNA for the CDR3: TGTGCCAGTAAGAAGGGACAGCCGGTAAATCAGCCCCAGCATTTT.

This clone has only one observation. The chain couples TRBV9 to TRBJ1-4; D not certain. V was trimmed by 3 bases and J by 6 bases, leaving 9 bases between them. CDR3 length equals 13 residues. CDR1 is SGDLS and CDR2 is YYNGEE in the germline V gene. The CDR3 bases are TGTGCCAGCAGCGAGTTCCTTGATGAAAAACTGTTTTTT. Protein: CASSEFLDEKLFF.

The chain combines TRBV28 with TRBJ1-2; D call uncertain. This CDR3 region has 15 residues. Germline CDR1 and CDR2: MDHEN and SYDVKM. Between the trimmed V and J ends, which lost 1 base and 4 bases, there was a span of 13 bases. The CDR3 spells CASSLSHPILYGYTF. CDR3 coding DNA: TGTGCCAGCAGTTTATCCCACCCAATCCTCTATGGCTACACCTTC.

The chain employs TRBV5-1 and TRBJ1-1; weak D call: TRBD1 (5 bases). The CDR3 runs 13 residues. V lost 1 base and J lost 1, with 5 bases in between. Germline assignment: CDR1 SGHRS and CDR2 YFSETQ. The CDR3 loop reads CASSLTGNTEAFF. CDR3 coding DNA: TGCGCCAGCAGCTTGACAGGGAACACTGAAGCTTTCTTT.

This chain links TRBV13 with TRBJ2-3; perhaps TRBD2 as D (6 bases). CDR3 length: 15 amino acids. Deletions cut 3 bases from V and 1 base from J, with 11 bases between. CDR1 is PRHDT, CDR2 FYEKMQ, per germline (reference sequence). The CDR3 spells CASSLRGGGTDTQYF. CDR3 nucleotide sequence: TGTGCCAGCAGCTTGAGGGGCGGGGGCACAGATACGCAGTATTTT.

J is TRBJ2-5 and V is TRBV5-1; TRBD2 is a possible D gene (6 bases). V lost 6 bases and J 5 bases, leaving 17 bases between the germline ends. Germline assignment: CDR1 SGHRS and CDR2 YFSETQ. This CDR3 spans 14 amino acids. CDR3 nucleotide sequence: TGCGCCAGCAATGAGGGAGGCCCGGGGGAGACCCAGTACTTC. It specifies CASNEGGPGETQYF.

V gene TRBV29-1 combines with J gene TRBJ2-2, with TRBD1 as a possible D gene (5 bases). The CDR3 has 14 residues. V was cut by 7 bases and J by 2 bases, with 14 bases left in between. Germline-derived CDR1 and CDR2 are SQVTM and ANQGSEA. The CDR3 spells CSASQGVNTGELFF. The CDR3 coding sequence is TGCAGCGCGAGCCAGGGCGTAAACACCGGGGAGCTGTTTTTT.

This clone is a singleton in its sample. The CDR3 here is CASSSIAGVGETQYF. CDR3 nucleotide sequence: TGTGCCAGCAGCTCGATAGCGGGAGTAGGAGAGACCCAGTACTTC. This chain links TRBV7-8 with TRBJ2-5, with 9 bases that match TRBD2. The CDR3 is 15 residues long. Germline assignment: CDR1 SGHVS and CDR2 FQNEAQ. V gave up 4 bases and J gave up 4 bases; unmatched junction bases: 7.

The chain employs TRBV4-2 and TRBJ2-5; 8 positions agree with TRBD2. This CDR3 is 17 amino acids long. Per germline, CDR1 LGHNA and CDR2 YNFKEQ. J gave up 4 bases and V 1 base, and 11 bases lay outside the gene matches. The DNA for the CDR3 is TGTGCCAGCAGCCAAGTAGGGCAAGCGGGAGCGTCAGAGACCCAGTACTTC. It is translated as CASSQVGQAGASETQYF.

This sequence joins TRBV5-1 and TRBJ2-5, with D uncertain. CDR3 size: 14 residues. Trimming took 4 bases from V and 2 from J, leaving 12 bases between them. Germline V gene sequence: CDR1 SGHRS, CDR2 YFSETQ. The CDR3 protein is CASSPNYSQETQYF. In nucleotides, the CDR3 is TGCGCCAGCAGCCCCAATTACTCGCAAGAGACCCAGTACTTC. Full variable domain (outside the CDR3, taken from reference TRBV5-1 and TRBJ2-5): KAGVTQTPRYLIKTRGQQVTLSCSPISGHRSVSWYQQTPGQGLQFLFEYFSETQRNKGNFPGRFSGRQFSNSRSEMNVSTLELGDSALYLCASSPNYSQETQYFGPGTRLLVL.

The V call is TRBV9, the J call TRBJ2-3; 7 nucleotides align to TRBD2. This CDR3 contains 15 residues. V lost 3 bases and J lost 2; bases outside the gene matches: 6. CDR1 and CDR2 (germline): SGDLS, YYNGEE. CDR3 residues: CASSARGDFTDTQYF. Here the CDR3 DNA reads TGTGCCAGCAGCGCCCGGGGGGATTTCACAGATACGCAGTATTTT. Full variable domain (outside the CDR3, taken from reference TRBV9 and TRBJ2-3): DSGVTQTPKHLITATGQRVTLRCSPRSGDLSVYWYQQSLDQGLQFLIQYYNGEERAKGNILERFSAQQFPDLHSELNLSSLELGDSALYFCASSARGDFTDTQYFGPGTRLTVL.

V usage is TRBV6-5 and J usage is TRBJ1-2, with D tentatively TRBD1 (6 bases). Trimming left V 6 bases short and J 8 bases short, with 19 bases between. Germline CDR1 and CDR2: MNHEY and SVGAGI. CDR3 length: 14 amino acids. The CDR3: CASREGGRSQGYTF. DNA for the CDR3: TGTGCCAGCAGGGAGGGGGGCAGGAGTCAAGGCTACACCTTC.

CDR3 in amino acids: CAITGAPDNEQFF. The CDR3 DNA reads as TGTGCCATCACGGGCGCGCCGGACAATGAGCAGTTCTTC. The V gene is TRBV10-3, the J gene TRBJ2-1, with no clear D. The CDR3 loop spans 13 amino acids. CDR1 and CDR2 from the germline V gene are ENHRY and SYGVKD. Trimming pared 7 bases from V and 5 bases from J, leaving 12 bases between.

The chain recombines TRBV5-1 with TRBJ1-1; 8 bases line up with TRBD1. Trimming cost V 1 base and J 4 bases; bases outside gene matches: 21. The CDR3 contains 20 residues. Germline values: CDR1 SGHRS, CDR2 YFSETQ. CDR3 nucleotide sequence: TGCGCCAGCAGCTTGTATGCAGCCGGGACAGGCCAAGGCAGGGGCACTGAAGCTTTCTTT. It encodes CASSLYAAGTGQGRGTEAFF.

This chain joins TRBV6-1 and TRBJ2-5; 8 nucleotides match TRBD1. The CDR3 runs 14 residues. V lost 1 base to trimming and J lost 2 bases; unmatched junction nucleotides: 0. Germline CDR1 MNHNS, CDR2 SASEGT. The CDR3: CASSEGQGQETQYF. In DNA, the CDR3 is TGTGCCAGCAGTGAAGGACAGGGGCAAGAGACCCAGTACTTC.

The chain recombines TRBV7-3 with TRBJ2-2; D remains unclear. Between the trimmed V and J ends, which lost 5 bases and 3 bases, there was a span of 10 bases. The CDR3 totals 14 residues. Germline assignment: CDR1 SGHTA and CDR2 FQGTGA. This CDR3 reads CASSPAVDTGELFF. DNA of the CDR3: TGTGCCAGCAGCCCTGCCGTCGACACCGGGGAGCTGTTTTTT.

This clone appeared a single time. The rearrangement uses TRBV7-3 and TRBJ2-5, with TRBD1 identical over 7 bases. Germline loops: CDR1 SGHTA, CDR2 FQGTGA. V lost 4 bases to trimming and J lost 1 base; unmatched junction nucleotides: 6. The length of the CDR3 is 15 residues. Written as DNA, the CDR3 is TGTGCCAGCAGCTCATCGGGACAGAGCCAAGAGACCCAGTACTTC. This encodes CASSSSGQSQETQYF.

The genes are TRBV9 and TRBJ1-1; D uncertain. V lost 3 bases to trimming and J lost 3 bases, with 18 bases between them. The CDR3 contains 16 residues. The germline V gene encodes CDR1 SGDLS and CDR2 YYNGEE. This chain's CDR3 is CASSGSIGRADTEAFF. CDR3 bases: TGTGCCAGCAGCGGATCGATAGGACGGGCGGACACTGAAGCTTTCTTT.

The gene calls are TRBV7-9 and TRBJ2-3, with D possibly being TRBD1 (5 bases). CDR3 length equals 14 residues. Germline V gives CDR1 SEHNR, CDR2 FQNEAQ (reference sequence). Trimming left V 7 bases short and J 4 bases short, with 15 bases between. The CDR3, as DNA: TGTGCCAGCAAACCTACGTGGGGCCCAGATACGCAGTATTTT. Protein sequence: CASKPTWGPDTQYF.